The rows below give T cell receptor beta chains drawn from one sample of a study of blood T cell repertoires in COVID-19. Assay used: immunoSEQ multiplex PCR; TCRdb lists only in-frame clones, some missing. Of about 65,000 clones in the sample, roughly four fifths were seen once. The sample consisted of peripheral blood. The receptors stem from a man older than 75 with acute or convalescent COVID-19. Both conserved end residues are part of each CDR3. Each record gives: J gene, CDR3 length, V gene, CDR3 protein.

TRBJ1-6 | 14 | TRBV7-8 | CASSLGTGRSPLHF
TRBJ1-5 | 16 | TRBV13 | CASSLGPRQGVQPQHF
TRBJ2-2 | 15 | TRBV5-8 | CASSRGGANTGELFF
TRBJ2-3 | 15 | TRBV7-3 | CASSPQPGSTDTQYF
TRBJ2-7 | 13 | TRBV19 | CASSGQGAGEQYF
TRBJ1-5 | 15 | TRBV28 | CASSLGQGRGQPQHF
TRBJ2-7 | 10 | TRBV29-1 | CSVLSDEQYF
TRBJ2-7 | 13 | TRBV14 | CASSPGQFYEQYF
TRBJ1-2 | 16 | TRBV4-1 | CASSRSRLFGGGGYTF
TRBJ2-2 | 15 | TRBV6-5 | CASSPGTSGAGELFF
TRBJ1-1 | 16 | TRBV5-1 | CASSWGTGGNPGEAFF
TRBJ2-1 | 15 | TRBV18 | CASSPVDRGYNEQFF
TRBJ1-4 | 13 | TRBV18 | CASSPNLEEKLFF
TRBJ2-5 | 14 | TRBV7-2 | CASRNRGGGQTQYF
TRBJ1-1 | 13 | TRBV30 | CAGTGTMNTEAFF
TRBJ2-7 | 14 | TRBV5-1 | CASSMGQASYEQYF
TRBJ2-3 | 16 | TRBV5-4 | CASSPAGGISTDTQYF
TRBJ1-3 | 17 | TRBV7-9 | CASSPRILPYSGNTIYF
TRBJ1-1 | 15 | TRBV7-8 | CASSLTSGGVVGAFF
TRBJ1-2 | 17 | TRBV18 | CASSPPSRDRGLGGYTF
TRBJ1-2 | 13 | TRBV6-5 | CASSSQGFYGYTF
TRBJ1-3 | 13 | TRBV7-9 | CASEAPSGNTIYF
TRBJ1-1 | 13 | TRBV7-8 | CASTLAWGPEAFF
TRBJ2-2 | 15 | TRBV10-1 | CASSETRAATGELFF
TRBJ1-5 | 13 | TRBV27 | CASGSLPNQPQHF
TRBJ1-1 | 13 | TRBV6-5 | CASTLTRDTEAFF
TRBJ2-3 | 15 | TRBV14 | CASSQDFVRRDTQYF
TRBJ2-7 | 12 | TRBV6-1 | CASGEPSYEQYF
TRBJ1-2 | 16 | TRBV18 | CASSPRTGTANYGYTF
TRBJ1-5 | 15 | TRBV27 | CASSLRGPPNQPQHF
TRBJ2-7 | 15 | TRBV4-1 | CASSQDPGGIYEQYF
TRBJ1-3 | 12 | TRBV7-8 | CASSFVGNTIYF
TRBJ2-2 | 18 | TRBV4-1 | CASSTFRASGGDREELFF
TRBJ1-5 | 13 | TRBV12-3/TRBV12-4 | CASRLDGNQPQHF
TRBJ2-3 | 12 | TRBV10-1 | CASSYRGSAQYF
TRBJ1-2 | 14 | TRBV6-1 | CASSEGGGPYGYTF
TRBJ2-7 | 15 | TRBV7-6 | CASSRRTGQGDEQYF
TRBJ1-1 | 13 | TRBV7-3 | CASSFGTYTEAFF
TRBJ2-5 | 11 | TRBV28 | CASTGAETQYF
TRBJ1-6 | 14 | TRBV5-6 | CASSLGQTGSPLHF
TRBJ2-3 | 15 | TRBV7-8 | CASRDTRFGTDTQYF
TRBJ1-4 | 14 | TRBV5-4 | CASSLYSLNEKLFF
TRBJ1-5 | 14 | TRBV5-5 | CASSFATGGQPQHF
TRBJ2-7 | 13 | TRBV13 | CASTMRGPYEQYF
TRBJ1-4 | 16 | TRBV18 | CASSPFTGGTNEKLFF